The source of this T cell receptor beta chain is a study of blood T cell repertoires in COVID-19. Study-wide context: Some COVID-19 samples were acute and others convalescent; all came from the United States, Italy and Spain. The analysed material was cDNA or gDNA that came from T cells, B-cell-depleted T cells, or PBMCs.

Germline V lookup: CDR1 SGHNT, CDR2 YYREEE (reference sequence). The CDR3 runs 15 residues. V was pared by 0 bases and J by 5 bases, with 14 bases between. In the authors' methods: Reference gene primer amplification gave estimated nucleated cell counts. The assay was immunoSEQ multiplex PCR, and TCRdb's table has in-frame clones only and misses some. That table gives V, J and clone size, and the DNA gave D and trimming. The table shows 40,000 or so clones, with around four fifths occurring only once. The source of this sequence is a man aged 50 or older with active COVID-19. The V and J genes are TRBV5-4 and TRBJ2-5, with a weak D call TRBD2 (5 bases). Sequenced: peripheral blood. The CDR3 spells CASSLGAGLRETQYF. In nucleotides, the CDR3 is TGTGCCAGCAGCTTGGGGGCGGGCTTGAGGGAGACCCAGTACTTC.